The following is a T cell receptor beta chain sequence with its context. Its antigen is not known. Unique molecular identifiers were built into the TCRbeta library. TCRdb itself ran the PCR reads through MiXCR, one entry per CDR3 protein. The sample has 500,000 to 750,000 distinct CDR3 sequences; 25% to 30% are singletons. Germline V gene data show CDR1 as SGHAT and CDR2 as FQNNGV. V lost 0 bases and J lost 7; bases outside the gene matches: 16. The CDR3 loop spans 20 amino acids. This sample was included in a study of T-cell reconstitution after alpha-beta-depleted transplantation in children. Broader study findings: By one year post-transplant, T-cell counts and diversity largely arose from T cells that were newly produced. Expanded graft clones, several hundred of them, were reportedly the source of alpha-beta T cells about two months after transplant.

The chain has TRBV11-2 and TRBJ1-6; 9 bases map to TRBD1. This receptor was identified in a boy in the first two years of life with Wiskott-Aldrich syndrome, due to receive a stem cell transplant. The sample was PBMCs, taken before TCRalphabeta/CD19-depleted stem cell transplant. The CDR3: CASSLESGPTGQGFNSPLHF. Here the CDR3 DNA reads TGTGCCAGCAGCTTAGAAAGTGGACCAACGGGACAGGGCTTCAATTCACCCCTCCACTTT.